This TCR beta chain stems from a study of cytomegalovirus exposure and HLA in healthy donors. General study points: Per a later analysis, HLA-associated TCR beta chains showed more clonal expansion than other, equally common TCR beta chains.

Sampled while nominally healthy, donors likely had unrecorded immune exposures. Concerning this clone: Its specificity is unknown.

Vbeta (60) and Jbeta (13) primers were used in the PCR. Assay: immunoSEQ multiplex PCR; the TCRdb copy retains only in-frame clones and omits some. Of fewer than 150,000 clones in the sample, roughly four fifths were seen once. This TCR came from a man aged 30 to 45 in good health and CMV-seronegative. The sample taken for sequencing was PBMCs.

CDR3 nucleotide sequence: TGTGCCAGCAGCTTAGTGGGCTCGGGGGGCCAAGAGACCCAGTACTTC. Translated: CASSLVGSGGQETQYF. The V and J genes are TRBV7-2 and TRBJ2-5; 7 positions agree with TRBD2. Germline V gene data show CDR1 as SGHTA and CDR2 as FQGNSA. V lost 1 base and J lost 1; bases outside the gene matches: 6. The CDR3 length is 16 residues.